This T cell receptor beta chain was observed in a study of blood T cell repertoires in COVID-19. The wider study: COVID-19 samples, acute and convalescent, were from the United States, Italy and Spain. PBMCs, B-cell-depleted T cells, or T cells were the source of the cDNA or gDNA that made up the material.

The CDR3 runs 14 residues. Germline V lookup: CDR1 KGHSH, CDR2 LQKENI. V lost 3 bases to trimming and J lost 8 bases; unmatched junction nucleotides: 7. Authors' methods: Researchers report that nucleated cell counts were estimated from reference gene primer amplification. Assay: immunoSEQ multiplex PCR; the TCRdb copy retains only in-frame clones and omits some. That table supplies the V and J calls and clone size; D and trimming were determined from the DNA. The sample has approximately 80,000 clones, roughly 80% seen once. The sample comprised peripheral blood. This receptor was obtained from a human donor in a cohort sampled during active COVID-19. The rearrangement joins TRBV18 to TRBJ1-2, with 9 bases matching TRBD1. CDR3 region: CASSPSGTGKGYTF. The CDR3 DNA follows: TGTGCCAGCTCACCTTCCGGGACAGGGAAGGGCTACACCTTC.